One sample yielded the 24 T cell receptor beta chains listed below, sequenced in a study of blood T cell repertoires in COVID-19. Sequencing was performed with immunoSEQ multiplex PCR; in TCRdb, only in-frame clones are kept and a portion is missing. Found here are hundreds of thousands of clones, 75% to 90% of them singletons; the top ten hold approximately 0.9%. The specimen sequenced was PBMCs or T cells enriched from blood (not recorded which). These receptors were collected from a man aged 45-65 years who had been exposed to COVID-19.

This rearrangement joins TRBV28 to TRBJ2-7; 7 bases fit TRBD1. Germline V CDR1 and CDR2: MDHEN, SYDVKM. Trimming cost V 4 bases and J 4 bases; bases outside gene matches: 16. The CDR3 loop spans 17 amino acids. The CDR3 region is CASSSLGQPKKTYEQYF. In DNA form, the CDR3 reads TGTGCCAGCAGTTCACTGGGACAGCCCAAGAAAACATACGAGCAGTACTTC.

The chain uses TRBV13 and TRBJ1-1; a weak D match, TRBD1 (6 bases). The CDR3 covers 14 residues. Per the germline V gene, CDR1 is PRHDT and CDR2 is FYEKMQ (reference sequence). V was pared by 4 bases and J by 4 bases, with 13 bases between. CDR3 protein: CASSSSRQVTEAFF. DNA for the CDR3: TGTGCCAGCAGCTCGTCTCGACAGGTCACTGAAGCTTTCTTT.

The chain joins TRBV10-3 to TRBJ1-6; 7 nucleotides line up with TRBD1. V was pared by 10 bases and J by 6 bases, with 12 bases of the junction left unmatched. Germline assignment: CDR1 ENHRY and CDR2 SYGVKD. The CDR3 loop spans 15 amino acids. The CDR3 reads CATSTGATFNSPLHF. Written as DNA, the CDR3 is TGTGCCACCTCCACAGGGGCGACCTTTAATTCACCCCTCCACTTT.

The V and J genes are TRBV5-6 and TRBJ1-1, with D maybe TRBD1 (5 bases). This CDR3 region has 16 residues. V lost 3 bases to trimming and J lost 0 bases, with 15 bases between them. CDR1 SGHDT and CDR2 YYEEEE come from the germline V gene. CDR3 sequence: CASSSLTVHMNTEAFF. CDR3 DNA: TGTGCCAGCAGCTCTCTGACAGTACACATGAACACTGAAGCTTTCTTT.

The genes are TRBV27 and TRBJ1-4; D might be TRBD1 (5 bases). Germline lookup yields CDR1 MNHEY and CDR2 SMNVEV (reference sequence). This CDR3 comprises 14 residues. The V end lost 5 bases, the J end lost 0 bases, and 7 bases lay between the germline ends. Here the CDR3 reads CASSLRATNEKLFF. The CDR3, as DNA: TGTGCCAGCAGTCTCAGGGCAACTAATGAAAAACTGTTTTTT. Variable domain in full (rest from reference TRBV27 and TRBJ1-4): EAQVTQNPRYLITVTGKKLTVTCSQNMNHEYMSWYRQDPGLGLRQIYYSMNVEVTDKGDVPEGYKVSRKEKRNFPLILESPSPNQTSLYFCASSLRATNEKLFFGSGTQLSVL.

The rearrangement links TRBV5-1 to TRBJ2-7; 9 bases align to TRBD1. CDR1 is SGHRS, CDR2 YFSETQ, per germline. This CDR3 is built from 14 residues. After removal of 4 bases from V and 2 bases from J, the junction contained 4 bases not matched to a gene. The CDR3 DNA follows: TGCGCCAGCAGCGGCAGACAGGGGGCCTACGAGCAGTACTTC. Translation: CASSGRQGAYEQYF.

The chain carries TRBV12-3 or TRBV12-4 and TRBJ1-1; D not resolved. The CDR3 spans 10 residues. V lost 3 bases, J lost 11 bases, and 7 bases lay in between. As DNA, the CDR3 is TGTGCCAGCAGTTTCGAGCTGGCTTTCTTT. Its protein is CASSFELAFF.

This chain links TRBV13 with TRBJ2-3; 10 bases are shared with TRBD2. The germline gives CDR1 PRHDT, CDR2 FYEKMQ (reference sequence). V shed 4 bases, J shed 1 base, and the junction held 2 bases outside the gene matches. The CDR3 extends over 15 amino acids. CDR3 nucleotide sequence: TGTGCCAGCAGCTCCGGACTAGCGGGCACAGATACGCAGTATTTT. Amino acids: CASSSGLAGTDTQYF. Full variable domain (outside the CDR3, taken from reference TRBV13 and TRBJ2-3): AAGVIQSPRHLIKEKRETATLKCYPIPRHDTVYWYQQGPGQDPQFLISFYEKMQSDKGSIPDRFSAQQFSDYHSELNMSSLELGDSALYFCASSSGLAGTDTQYFGPGTRLTVL.

This clone has at least ten counts. Other nucleotide sequences from this sample produce the same CDR3. This sequence joins TRBV7-9 and TRBJ2-1, with 8 positions matching TRBD2. Germline V gene data show CDR1 as SEHNR and CDR2 as FQNEAQ (reference sequence). The CDR3 runs 16 residues. V was clipped by 2 bases and J by 0 bases; unmatched bases: 3. The CDR3 bases are TGTGCCAGCAGCTTAAGCCTAGCGGGCTCCTACAATGAGCAGTTCTTC. This translates into CASSLSLAGSYNEQFF.

V is TRBV9 and J is TRBJ1-2; D unclear. This CDR3 region has 15 residues. Per the germline V gene, CDR1 is SGDLS and CDR2 is YYNGEE. The V end lost 2 bases, the J end lost 0 bases, and 11 bases lay between the germline ends. The CDR3 bases are TGTGCCAGCAGCGTCTCAGCAGACTCTAACTATGGCTACACCTTC. Translated, it gives CASSVSADSNYGYTF.

V gene TRBV11-3 combines with J gene TRBJ1-3; no definite D call. CDR3 size: 14 residues. Germline V lookup: CDR1 SGHNT, CDR2 YENEEA. V lost 4 bases and J 4 bases, leaving 11 bases between the germline ends. Here the CDR3 DNA reads TGTGCCAGCAGCTACCGATCTGAGGGAAACACCATATATTTT. This encodes CASSYRSEGNTIYF.

The CDR3, as DNA: TGTGCCACCAGTGATTTGCGGCAGGGGGCGGATGAGCAGTTCTTC. It encodes CATSDLRQGADEQFF. The rearrangement links TRBV24-1 to TRBJ2-1; TRBD1 aligns across 8 bases. The germline CDR1 and CDR2 sequences are KGHDR and SFDVKD. With 0 bases clipped from V and 8 bases from J, the junction kept 5 bases outside the gene matches. This CDR3 has 15 amino acids.

The gene calls are TRBV5-1 and TRBJ2-5, with 8 bases that match TRBD1. The CDR3 runs 14 residues. CDR1 is SGHRS and CDR2 is YFSETQ in the germline V gene. With V trimmed by 5 bases and J by 5 bases, 8 bases remained unmatched. CDR3 amino acids: CASRSQGALETQYF. CDR3 nucleotides: TGCGCCAGCAGGTCTCAGGGGGCTCTGGAGACCCAGTACTTC. Full variable domain (remainder filled in from reference TRBV5-1 and TRBJ2-5): KAGVTQTPRYLIKTRGQQVTLSCSPISGHRSVSWYQQTPGQGLQFLFEYFSETQRNKGNFPGRFSGRQFSNSRSEMNVSTLELGDSALYLCASRSQGALETQYFGPGTRLLVL.

The genes are TRBV6-6 and TRBJ1-1; the D gene is possibly TRBD1 (6 bases). This CDR3 contains 16 residues. The germline CDR1 and CDR2 sequences are MNHNY and SVGAGI (reference sequence). The V end lost 6 bases, the J end lost 5 bases, and 22 bases lay between the germline ends. DNA for the CDR3: TGTGCCAGCAGGACCTTTCGGGCAGGGGAGGGGACTGAAGCTTTCTTT. This gives the protein CASRTFRAGEGTEAFF.

The rearrangement joins TRBV29-1 to TRBJ2-1; TRBD2 is a possible D gene (5 bases). Trimming shortened V by 7 bases and J by 8 bases, and 12 bases separated the two germline ends. Germline CDR1 reads SQVTM; CDR2 reads ANQGSEA. This CDR3 is built from 11 residues. Here the CDR3 reads CSATPRDEQFF. In DNA, the CDR3 is TGCAGCGCTACCCCGAGGGATGAGCAGTTCTTC.

In the case of this clone: Other nucleotide sequences from this sample produce the same CDR3. The gene calls are TRBV7-9 and TRBJ1-5; D gene ambiguous. This CDR3 region has 13 residues. Germline V gene data show CDR1 as SEHNR and CDR2 as FQNEAQ (reference sequence). Trimming shortened V by 1 base and J by 5 bases, and 6 bases separated the two germline ends. The CDR3 reads CASSLDEDQPQHF. The CDR3 DNA reads as TGTGCCAGCAGCTTAGATGAGGATCAGCCCCAGCATTTT.

The genes are TRBV4-2 and TRBJ1-1; tentatively, D is TRBD1 (5 bases). V shed 1 base and J shed 3 bases, with 15 bases lying between them. CDR3 size: 16 residues. The germline V gene encodes CDR1 LGHNA and CDR2 YNFKEQ. The CDR3 DNA sequence: TGTGCCAGCAGCCAAGGGGCGCAGGGTATGGACACTGAAGCTTTCTTT. Residues: CASSQGAQGMDTEAFF.

The gene calls are TRBV24-1 and TRBJ2-6, with TRBD1 identical over 7 bases. The germline V gene encodes CDR1 KGHDR and CDR2 SFDVKD. The trim removed 7 bases at V and 4 bases at J, leaving 3 bases unmatched. This CDR3 has 14 amino acids. The CDR3 sequence is CATSDRAGANVLTF. The CDR3 nucleotides are TGTGCCACCAGCGACAGGGCCGGGGCCAACGTCCTGACTTTC.

The chain links TRBV11-2 to TRBJ1-5; D gene ambiguous. The ends were cut back, 1 base at V and 7 bases at J, with 8 bases in the middle. CDR1 SGHAT and CDR2 FQNNGV come from the germline V gene. This CDR3 is built from 13 residues. The CDR3 coding sequence is TGTGCCAGCAGCTTAGCTGAGAAGCAGCCCCAGCATTTT. As protein: CASSLAEKQPQHF.

The chain couples TRBV20-1 to TRBJ2-2; unclear D gene. Per the germline V gene, CDR1 is DFQATT and CDR2 is SNEGSKA (reference sequence). V lost 3 bases, J lost 5 bases, and 13 bases lay in between. The CDR3 extends over 14 amino acids. The CDR3 region is CSASFYSGTGELFF. DNA of the CDR3: TGCAGTGCTAGTTTCTACTCGGGTACCGGGGAGCTGTTTTTT.

This clone appeared a few times. The V and J genes are TRBV7-9 and TRBJ2-2; 9 positions agree with TRBD1. Germline CDR1 is SEHNR and CDR2 is FQNEAQ (reference sequence). The CDR3 is 15 amino acids. V shed 6 bases and J 5 bases; nucleotides not matched to a gene: 7. CDR3 loop: CASRHRQGGTGELFF. The CDR3 DNA follows: TGTGCCAGCAGACACCGACAGGGGGGGACCGGGGAGCTGTTTTTT.

V and J are TRBV28 and TRBJ2-7; TRBD2 matches 13 bases. Germline V lookup: CDR1 MDHEN, CDR2 SYDVKM. This CDR3 is 16 amino acids long. Germline trimming cut 6 bases from V and 7 bases from J; bases unmatched to any gene: 12. The CDR3 loop reads CASSETSGGPTREQYF. The CDR3 bases are TGTGCCAGCAGCGAGACTAGCGGGGGGCCCACTAGAGAGCAGTACTTC.

J is TRBJ1-2 and V is TRBV7-8; 8 nucleotides agree with TRBD1. The CDR3 has 16 residues. After removal of 5 bases from V and 3 bases from J, the junction contained 11 bases not matched to a gene. CDR1 is SGHVS and CDR2 is FQNEAQ in the germline V gene. The CDR3 DNA reads as TGTGCCAGCAGCCCTTTAGACGGACAGGGCCACTATGGCTACACCTTC. This translates into CASSPLDGQGHYGYTF. The variable domain in full, completed from reference TRBV7-8 and TRBJ1-2, reads GAGVSQSPRYKVAKRGQDVALRCDPISGHVSLFWYQQALGQGPEFLTYFQNEAQLDKSGLPSDRFFAERPEGSVSTLKIQRTQQEDSAVYLCASSPLDGQGHYGYTFGSGTRLTVV.

The rearrangement uses TRBV5-1 and TRBJ1-4, with D tentatively TRBD1 (6 bases). V lost 4 bases to trimming and J lost 8 bases, with 21 bases between them. This CDR3 region has 16 residues. Per germline, CDR1 SGHRS and CDR2 YFSETQ. The CDR3 here is CASSRDGQGFFEKLFF. In DNA form, the CDR3 reads TGCGCCAGCAGCCGGGACGGGCAGGGGTTTTTCGAAAAACTGTTTTTT. Using reference TRBV5-1 and TRBJ1-4 for the parts outside the CDR3, the full variable domain is KAGVTQTPRYLIKTRGQQVTLSCSPISGHRSVSWYQQTPGQGLQFLFEYFSETQRNKGNFPGRFSGRQFSNSRSEMNVSTLELGDSALYLCASSRDGQGFFEKLFFGSGTQLSVL.